Reported below is one T cell receptor beta chain. As yet, its antigen is unknown. The data stem from a study of cytomegalovirus exposure and HLA in healthy donors. Study at large: Early released data comprised approximately 85 million unique TCRs from HLA-typed donors. Findings and limits, study-wide: HLA restriction was apparent for most CMV-associated TCR beta chains in a later analysis. Excluded were some V segments that proved indistinguishable, including TRBV6-2 and TRBV6-3. Presence/absence analyses supposed approximately even sequencing depth among donors.

It was with 60 Vbeta and 13 Jbeta primers that the PCR ran. Here immunoSEQ multiplex PCR was the method, and the copy in TCRdb shows in-frame clones only, minus some. The sample holds about 200,000 clones; over 75% are singletons and the top ten take about 2.5%. The V and J ends lost 2 bases and 1 base respectively, with 5 bases between them. CDR1 and CDR2 from the germline V gene are SGHAT and FQNNGV. The CDR3 has 13 amino acids. Source material: PBMCs. The genes are TRBV11-2 and TRBJ1-1; D gene uncertain. The clonotype originates from a woman aged 45-60 years in good health and CMV-seronegative. DNA for the CDR3: TGTGCCAGCAGCTTATCCCAGAACACTGAAGCTTTCTTT. Protein product: CASSLSQNTEAFF.